The sequence of this TCR beta chain was determined in a study of early T cells in non-severe SARS-CoV-2 infection. TCRdb reprocessed the 5' RACE reads with MiXCR, giving one entry per CDR3 protein. The data show 45,000 to 55,000 distinct CDR3 sequences, 6.2% seen once. There are 16 residues in the CDR3. Germline CDR1 reads LGHDT; CDR2 reads YNNKEL (reference sequence). V was pared by 0 bases and J by 2 bases, with 13 bases between. This clonotype was seen ten or more times. The TCR originated in an adult who was a healthcare worker with PCR-confirmed SARS-CoV-2 infection or an uninfected control (not recorded which). Input material: whole blood. The chain joins TRBV3-1 to TRBJ1-1; a weak D match, TRBD1 (6 bases). Written as DNA, the CDR3 is TGTGCCAGCAGCCAAGAGGGGGCAGACCTAAACACTGAAGCTTTCTTT. Its translation is CASSQEGADLNTEAFF.